The 20 T cell receptor beta chains below were found in one sample sequenced in a study of cytomegalovirus exposure and HLA in healthy donors. In the PCR, 60 Vbeta and 13 Jbeta primers were used. Profiled with immunoSEQ multiplex PCR; TCRdb holds only in-frame clones, not every one. The profile shows approximately 79,000 clones, 60% to 85% of them singletons. The sample comprised PBMCs. The receptors derive from a woman between 40 and 50 years old in good health and CMV-seropositive.

V is TRBV6-1 and J is TRBJ2-1, with 10 bases matching TRBD1. This CDR3 has 18 amino acids. The V gene's germline CDR1 is MNHNS and CDR2 SASEGT. V was clipped by 2 bases and J by 3 bases; unmatched bases: 10. CDR3: CASSEMSPWTGGYNEQFF. DNA of the CDR3: TGTGCCAGCAGTGAAATGTCGCCCTGGACAGGGGGCTACAATGAGCAGTTCTTC.

The V and J genes are TRBV7-9 and TRBJ2-5; 7 bases agree with TRBD1. Germline V CDR1 and CDR2: SEHNR, FQNEAQ (reference sequence). Trimming removed 0 bases from V and 5 bases from J; junction bases left unmatched: 9. The CDR3 is made up of 16 amino acids. CDR3 DNA sequence: TGTGCCAGCAGCTTAGCCGGGACAGAGGGATTGGAGACCCAGTACTTC. Translating it yields CASSLAGTEGLETQYF.

This rearrangement joins TRBV7-2 to TRBJ1-2; 10 positions match TRBD1. This CDR3 is built from 15 residues. With 5 bases clipped from V and 6 bases from J, the junction kept 9 bases outside the gene matches. Germline V gene sequence: CDR1 SGHTA, CDR2 FQGNSA. The CDR3 sequence is CASSPRRQGAHGYTF. The DNA of the CDR3 is TGTGCCAGCAGCCCCCGGAGACAGGGGGCTCATGGCTACACCTTC.

This chain connects TRBV5-1 to TRBJ1-1; TRBD1 matches 8 bases. V lost 4 bases, J lost 0 bases, and 5 bases stayed unmatched. The CDR3 totals 15 residues. The germline CDR1 and CDR2 sequences are SGHRS and YFSETQ. DNA for the CDR3: TGCGCCAGCAGCCCGGGACAGGAGGTGAACACTGAAGCTTTCTTT. Translated: CASSPGQEVNTEAFF.

The chain joins TRBV29-1 to TRBJ2-3, with 15 nucleotides matching TRBD2. Germline trimming cut 7 bases from V and 2 bases from J; bases unmatched to any gene: 13. The CDR3 is 18 amino acids. CDR1 is SQVTM and CDR2 is ANQGSEA in the germline V gene. CDR3 coding DNA: TGCAGCGCTCCGAGGACTAGCGGGGGGGGTTTTCCCACAGATACGCAGTATTTT. Translating it yields CSAPRTSGGGFPTDTQYF.

DNA for the CDR3: TGTGCCAGTACGTGGGAGCGGAACACCATATATTTT. It encodes CASTWERNTIYF. The V and J genes are TRBV6-5 and TRBJ1-3; no clear D. The germline V gene encodes CDR1 MNHEY and CDR2 SVGAGI. V lost 9 bases and J lost 7, with 13 bases in between. This CDR3 is 12 amino acids long.

The chain uses TRBV14 and TRBJ2-3; 8 positions agree with TRBD1. The V segment lost 3 bases and the J segment 7 bases; nucleotides outside the gene matches: 12. Germline assignment: CDR1 SGHDN and CDR2 FVKESK. The CDR3 covers 16 residues. CDR3 DNA sequence: TGTGCCAGCAGCCAGAGGACAGGGACCCCGGCTCATACGCAGTATTTT. This encodes CASSQRTGTPAHTQYF.

This rearrangement joins TRBV4-2 to TRBJ1-2; possibly TRBD1 for D (5 bases). Trimming took off 5 bases at V and 0 bases at J, with 10 bases between the two ends. The CDR3 is 14 residues long. Germline CDR1 is LGHNA and CDR2 is YNFKEQ. DNA of the CDR3: TGTGCCAGCAGCTTAAGGACAACTAACTATGGCTACACCTTC. Its protein is CASSLRTTNYGYTF.

This clone was seen a single time. The chain links TRBV2 to TRBJ1-5; tentative D call: TRBD1 (5 bases). Germline values: CDR1 SNHLY, CDR2 FYNNEI. V lost 4 bases and J 1 base, leaving 11 bases between the germline ends. This CDR3 spans 15 amino acids. The CDR3 bases are TGTGCCAGCAGTGGGGGCAGAGCCAGCAATCAGCCCCAGCATTTT. Protein sequence: CASSGGRASNQPQHF.

This clone was counted only a few times. V gene TRBV4-2 combines with J gene TRBJ2-1; 14 bases align to TRBD2. CDR1 and CDR2 (germline): LGHNA, YNFKEQ. This CDR3 has 16 amino acids. Losses at the gene ends were 3 bases for V and 10 bases for J; bases not matched to a gene: 8. The CDR3 protein is CASSQAGTSGRSEQFF. The CDR3 nucleotides read TGTGCCAGCAGCCAGGCCGGGACTAGCGGGAGAAGCGAGCAGTTCTTC.

The chain joins TRBV6-1 to TRBJ1-2; TRBD1 matches 8 bases. Germline V gives CDR1 MNHNS, CDR2 SASEGT. The V segment lost 5 bases and the J segment 4 bases; nucleotides outside the gene matches: 3. The CDR3 is 13 residues long. The DNA of the CDR3 is TGTGCCAGCAGTTTCCAGGGGGCCTATGGCTACACCTTC. As protein: CASSFQGAYGYTF.

CDR3 nucleotide sequence: TGTGCCAGCAGCTTAAAGGGCAGGACAGGAGACACAGATACGCAGTATTTT. Encoded protein: CASSLKGRTGDTDTQYF. The chain joins TRBV7-9 to TRBJ2-3; 7 bases line up with TRBD1. V was pared by 2 bases and J by 2 bases, with 10 bases of the junction left unmatched. Per the germline V gene, CDR1 is SEHNR and CDR2 is FQNEAQ (reference sequence). This CDR3 has 17 residues.

This chain links TRBV28 with TRBJ1-5, with D possibly being TRBD1 (5 bases). Germline CDR1 reads MDHEN; CDR2 reads SYDVKM. This CDR3 spans 13 amino acids. V lost 7 bases, J lost 4 bases, and 11 bases lay in between. In nucleotides, the CDR3 is TGTGCCAGCAACCCGGGACTTAATCAGCCCCAGCATTTT. Its protein is CASNPGLNQPQHF.

The chain links TRBV7-9 to TRBJ2-5, with 7 nucleotides matching TRBD1. V dropped 1 base and J dropped 5; count of bases not matched to a gene: 7. The CDR3 length is 15 residues. Germline lookup yields CDR1 SEHNR and CDR2 FQNEAQ (reference sequence). CDR3 amino acids: CASSLGGGAGETQYF. The CDR3 DNA sequence: TGTGCCAGCAGCTTAGGAGGGGGCGCGGGTGAGACCCAGTACTTC.

The chain is built from TRBV5-1 and TRBJ2-2; 7 bases are a match to TRBD1. Trimming cost V 0 bases and J 6 bases; bases outside gene matches: 5. The germline CDR1 and CDR2 sequences are SGHRS and YFSETQ. The CDR3 is 15 residues long. The CDR3 bases are TGCGCCAGCAGCTTGGAGGGGGCATTGGCCGGGGAGCTGTTTTTT. Protein sequence: CASSLEGALAGELFF.

The chain carries TRBV5-6 and TRBJ1-2; TRBD1 agrees at 9 bases. The J segment lost 3 bases and the V segment lost 7 bases, leaving 4 bases of the junction unmatched. Germline V lookup: CDR1 SGHDT, CDR2 YYEEEE. CDR3 length: 13 residues. The CDR3 protein is CASGRQGDYGYTF. The CDR3 nucleotides read TGTGCCAGCGGACGACAGGGGGACTATGGCTACACCTTC.

The chain links TRBV6-5 to TRBJ2-5; no firm D call. This CDR3 has 15 amino acids. V shed 0 bases and J shed 2 bases, with 10 bases lying between them. From germline, CDR1 is MNHEY and CDR2 SVGAGI. This CDR3 is CASSYSRPGQETQYF. The CDR3 DNA is TGTGCCAGCAGTTACTCGAGGCCCGGACAAGAGACCCAGTACTTC.

The chain couples TRBV4-2 to TRBJ1-2; 9 nucleotides match TRBD1. V was clipped by 4 bases and J by 6 bases; unmatched bases: 9. The CDR3 is made up of 15 amino acids. The germline CDR1 and CDR2 sequences are LGHNA and YNFKEQ. The CDR3: CASSREQGALNGYTF. The CDR3 DNA is TGTGCCAGCAGCCGAGAACAGGGGGCGCTGAATGGCTACACCTTC.

The chain uses TRBV6-1 and TRBJ1-1, with 7 bases aligning to TRBD1. V shed 3 bases, J shed 6 bases, and the junction held 7 bases outside the gene matches. This CDR3 spans 14 amino acids. Per germline, CDR1 MNHNS and CDR2 SASEGT. CDR3 region: CASSDRQGWAEAFF. In nucleotides, the CDR3 is TGTGCCAGCAGTGACAGACAGGGATGGGCTGAAGCTTTCTTT.

V gene TRBV9 combines with J gene TRBJ1-1; D may be TRBD1 (5 bases). The V end lost 6 bases, the J end lost 0 bases, and 12 bases lay between the germline ends. Germline V CDR1 and CDR2: SGDLS, YYNGEE. CDR3 length: 14 amino acids. The CDR3 coding sequence is TGTGCCAGCAAGACAGACCCCATGAACACTGAAGCTTTCTTT. As protein: CASKTDPMNTEAFF.